This TCR beta chain was recorded in a study of T-cell reconstitution after alpha-beta-depleted transplantation in children. As to this clonotype: Its antigen is not identified.

Study outcomes and limitations: Newly produced T cells mostly provided counts and TCRbeta diversity after one year, as hyperexpanded clones declined. The study reportedly traced alpha-beta T cells about two months after transplant to several hundred expanded graft clones. Recipient T cells and thymic progenitors that survived gave rise to the high TCRbeta diversity observed at day 60 in some patients.

With 5 bases removed from V and 4 bases from J, the gap between germline ends came to 11 bases. Germline V lookup: CDR1 SGHVS, CDR2 FQNEAQ. There are 13 residues in the CDR3. Using unique molecular identifiers, the investigators prepared the TCRbeta library. TCRdb re-analysed the PCR reads in MiXCR, keeping a single row per CDR3 protein. Of hundreds of thousands of distinct CDR3 sequences in the sample, approximately 12% are singletons; the top ten hold 2.2%. Here the sequenced sample was PBMCs, mostly from graft donor cells, taken 360 days after TCRalphabeta/CD19-depleted stem cell transplant. This receptor was identified in a male patient between 5 and 17 years old who had a stem cell transplant for acute myeloid leukemia, so the T cells may come from the graft donor. V and J are TRBV7-8 and TRBJ2-5, with D tentatively TRBD1 (6 bases). CDR3: CASSPVGGETQYF. CDR3 DNA sequence: TGTGCCAGCAGCCCCGTAGGGGGAGAGACCCAGTACTTC. The variable domain in full, with the rest retrieved from reference TRBV7-8 and TRBJ2-5, is GAGVSQSPRYKVAKRGQDVALRCDPISGHVSLFWYQQALGQGPEFLTYFQNEAQLDKSGLPSDRFFAERPEGSVSTLKIQRTQQEDSAVYLCASSPVGGETQYFGPGTRLLVL.